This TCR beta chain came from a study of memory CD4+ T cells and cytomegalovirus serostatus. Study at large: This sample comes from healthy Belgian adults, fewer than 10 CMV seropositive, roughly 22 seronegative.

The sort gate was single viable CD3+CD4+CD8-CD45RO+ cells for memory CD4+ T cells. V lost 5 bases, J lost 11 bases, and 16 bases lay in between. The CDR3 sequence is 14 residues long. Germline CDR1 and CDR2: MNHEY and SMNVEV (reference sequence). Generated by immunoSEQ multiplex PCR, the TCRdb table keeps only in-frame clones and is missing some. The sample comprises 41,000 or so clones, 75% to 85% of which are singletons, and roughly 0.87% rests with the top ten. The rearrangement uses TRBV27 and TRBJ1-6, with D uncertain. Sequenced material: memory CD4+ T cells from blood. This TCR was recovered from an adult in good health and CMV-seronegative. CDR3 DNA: TGTGCCAGCAGTCAGCAGGTCCGTGGGGCACCCCTCCACTTT. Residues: CASSQQVRGAPLHF.